Detailed here is one T cell receptor (beta chain). There is no known antigen for this receptor. Nothing much larger sits one base from this clone, and base qualities are not available. Library preparation used the immunoSEQ multiplex PCR assay. This is the immuneACCESS table as TCRdb keeps it, with only in-frame sequences that have V and J called. A part of the clones is gone; compared with another copy, unresolved V genes explain less than half, and the rest is unexplained. The sample table holds about 5,400 clones, of which approximately 89% were seen once. The ten largest clones take up under 2.5% of the sample. The sample is drawn from a study of chemoradiotherapy in HPV16-positive cancers (dated by TCRdb to between 2020 and 2023). About the full investigation: Candidate HPV-specific T-cell clones and common TCR motifs were defined through functional T-cell assays on cells from a couple of HPV16-positive patients. Whether T-cell immunity against the HPV oncoproteins E6 and E7 changes during chemoradiotherapy and whether survival is affected by this immunity were examined in the study. Next, the candidate HPV-specific TCRs and motifs were followed in TCR repertoires from about 90 patients with HPV-related cancers. The research as a whole found: Expansion of candidate HPV-specific clones and E7-related TCR motifs was observed in the tumor microenvironment during treatment, whereas no such expansion was observed for non-HPV-specific T cells. The functional definition of HPV-specific T cells was derived from only a couple of HPV16-positive patients, and the survival association was reported for HPV16-positive patients. In HPV16-positive patients, expansion of HPV-responsive T cells during chemoradiotherapy was associated with improved recurrence-free survival.

Repertoires were sampled repeatedly over the course of chemoradiotherapy so that clonal expansion in the tumor microenvironment could be followed. The CDR3 goes from the cysteine to the phenylalanine over 15 residues. The kept DNA is CDR3 alone, 45 bases in frame from the first base. The germline V and J ends show losses of 5 bases and 2 bases respectively, and no gene match explains 7 bases of the junction. The germline V gene supplies CDR1 WSHSY and CDR2 SAAADI. The origin of this receptor is a human donor with HPV-associated anogenital cancer. The sequences come from blood, collected from a patient who underwent chemoradiotherapy. In this chain, TRBV10-2 is recombined with TRBJ2-3, with TRBD1 identical over 7 junction bases. The bases are TGCGCCAGCAGTAAAGGACAGGCCCTCACAGATACGCAGTATTTT. It translates as CASSKGQALTDTQYF.